Sequencing of this T cell receptor (beta chain) was carried out in a study of sequential checkpoint blockade in melanoma. Overall study context: Patients were randomized 1:1 to nivolumab-then-ipilimumab or ipilimumab-then-nivolumab first-line. Maintenance nivolumab came after either treatment sequence.

Method: immunoSEQ multiplex PCR; TCRdb's copy keeps in-frame clones and lacks some. The sample holds about 20,000 clones, around 73% seen once. V gave up 3 bases and J gave up 3 bases; unmatched junction bases: 6. The length of the CDR3 is 15 residues. Germline V gene sequence: CDR1 SGDLS, CDR2 YYNGEE. This sample's treatment: randomized to nivolumab then ipilimumab (arm A) or the reverse (arm B). No patient had prior DNA-damaging chemotherapy. From thawed PBMCs, live CD3+CD8+ cells negative for CD19 and CD56 were sorted. The sample in question was CD8+ T cells sorted from blood (inferred from file names), obtained from a patient given nivolumab and ipilimumab in sequence. The V gene is TRBV9, the J gene TRBJ1-1; 9 bases agree with TRBD1. The source of this sequence is a human donor with melanoma. The CDR3 sequence is CASSAETGGYTEAFF. CDR3 sequence (DNA): TGTGCCAGCAGCGCCGAGACAGGGGGTTACACTGAAGCTTTCTTT.